One and the same sample provided the 14 T cell receptor beta chains below, sequenced in a study of cytomegalovirus exposure and HLA in healthy donors (dated by TCRdb to 2016 to 2017). Libraries were prepared through the immunoSEQ multiplex PCR assay. This is the immuneACCESS table as TCRdb keeps it, with only in-frame sequences that have V and J called. A part of the clones is gone; compared with another copy, unresolved V genes explain less than half, and the rest is unexplained. The sample table contains 200,000 to 300,000 clones; only one count was recorded for around 87% of them. In total, the top ten clones hold roughly 1.2% of the sample. Sequencing used PBMCs. The receptors were sampled from a woman aged 25 to 39 in good health and CMV-seropositive.

V gene TRBV15 combines with J gene TRBJ2-3; 11 nucleotides match TRBD2. CDR1 is LNHNV and CDR2 is YYDKDF in the germline V gene (reference sequence). Germline trimming cut 4 bases from V and 2 bases from J; bases unmatched to any gene: 5. The CDR3 has 16 residues. CDR3 coding DNA: TGTGCCACCAGCATGGGACTAGCGGAACACACAGATACGCAGTATTTT. Translating it yields CATSMGLAEHTDTQYF.

The chain employs TRBV27 and TRBJ2-7; weak D call: TRBD2 (5 bases). CDR3 length: 13 residues. V lost 3 bases to trimming and J lost 1 base, with 7 bases between them. CDR1 MNHEY and CDR2 SMNVEV come from the germline V gene (reference sequence). The CDR3: CASSFPGSYEQYF. The CDR3 coding sequence is TGTGCCAGCAGTTTCCCGGGATCCTACGAGCAGTACTTC.

The CDR3 reads CARSLANAGGPPFEQYF. In DNA form, the CDR3 reads TGTGCCAGAAGCTTGGCCAACGCGGGAGGCCCTCCTTTCGAGCAGTACTTC. This chain links TRBV5-3 with TRBJ2-7, with 8 bases identical to TRBD2. TRBV5-3 is sorted into the ORF group, with uncertain function. J was trimmed by 6 bases and V by 0 bases; bases with no gene match: 14. The CDR3 length is 17 residues.

This rearrangement joins TRBV7-2 to TRBJ1-5, with a possible D match to TRBD1 (5 bases). The CDR3 is 13 residues long. Germline CDR1 and CDR2: SGHTA and FQGNSA. V lost 5 bases, J lost 2 bases, and 7 bases lay in between. CDR3 DNA: TGTGCCAGCAGCGGGACTGGCAATCAGCCCCAGCATTTT. Translated, it gives CASSGTGNQPQHF.

This clone was observed a handful of times. The rearrangement joins TRBV27 to TRBJ1-4, with a weak D call TRBD1 (5 bases). V lost 5 bases and J lost 1, with 11 bases in between. Germline V gene data show CDR1 as MNHEY and CDR2 as SMNVEV (reference sequence). This CDR3 comprises 15 residues. The CDR3 coding sequence is TGTGCCAGCAGTCCATTCGGGGGAACTAATGAAAAACTGTTTTTT. It is translated as CASSPFGGTNEKLFF. The full variable domain, in which reference TRBV27 and TRBJ1-4 provide the parts outside the CDR3, is EAQVTQNPRYLITVTGKKLTVTCSQNMNHEYMSWYRQDPGLGLRQIYYSMNVEVTDKGDVPEGYKVSRKEKRNFPLILESPSPNQTSLYFCASSPFGGTNEKLFFGSGTQLSVL.

The genes are TRBV7-7 and TRBJ1-2; 9 bases are shared with TRBD1. CDR3 length: 17 amino acids. Germline CDR1 reads SSHAT; CDR2 reads FNYEAQ (reference sequence). J lost 4 bases, V lost 5 bases, and 14 bases had no gene match. Here the CDR3 DNA reads TGTGCCAGCAGCAATACAGGGGGCCCACTATCTGTCTATGGCTACACCTTC. As protein: CASSNTGGPLSVYGYTF.

CDR3: CASSFREPRNYGYTF. CDR3 sequence (DNA): TGTGCCAGCAGCTTCCGGGAGCCGCGGAACTATGGCTACACCTTC. The chain employs TRBV7-2 and TRBJ1-2; unclear D gene. Trimming stripped 3 bases from V and 2 bases from J, with 13 bases between. The CDR3 has 15 amino acids. Looked up from germline, CDR1 is SGHTA and CDR2 is FQGNSA.

The J gene is TRBJ1-5, the V gene TRBV18, with D unresolved. The germline V gene encodes CDR1 KGHSH and CDR2 LQKENI. V was shortened by 1 base and J by 2 bases, with 9 bases between the two germline ends. The CDR3 length is 15 residues. The CDR3 DNA reads as TGTGCCAGCTCACCACGGCCGCAGGGCAATCAGCCCCAGCATTTT. The encoded protein is CASSPRPQGNQPQHF.

V usage is TRBV7-9 and J usage is TRBJ2-1, with 7 bases aligning to TRBD1. This CDR3 comprises 16 residues. Germline V CDR1 and CDR2: SEHNR, FQNEAQ (reference sequence). The V and J ends lost 1 base and 0 bases, in that order; junction bases with no gene match: 3. The CDR3 sequence is CASSLGDSISYNEQFF. In DNA form, the CDR3 reads TGTGCCAGCAGCTTAGGGGACAGCATCTCCTACAATGAGCAGTTCTTC.

The chain couples TRBV21-1 to TRBJ2-6; the table's D call, TRBD1, was not checked against the DNA. TRBV21-1 is a recognized pseudogene. The CDR3 is 15 amino acids. The chain's CDR3 is CASSKFDRGPNVLTF. For the CDR3, the DNA is TGTGCCAGCAGCAAATTTGACAGGGGGCCCAACGTCCTGACTTTC.

This clone was detected only once. This rearrangement joins TRBV28 to TRBJ2-7; 8 positions match TRBD2. With V trimmed by 5 bases and J by 6 bases, 12 bases remained unmatched. The CDR3 extends over 15 amino acids. Germline assignment: CDR1 MDHEN and CDR2 SYDVKM. CDR3 sequence reads: CASSLIAGPPPEQYF. The CDR3 coding sequence is TGTGCCAGCAGTCTAATAGCGGGACCTCCCCCCGAGCAGTACTTC.

V gene TRBV5-4 combines with J gene TRBJ2-1, with a weak D call TRBD2 (6 bases). The CDR3 covers 14 residues. The V gene's germline CDR1 is SGHNT and CDR2 YYREEE (reference sequence). Deletions cut 2 bases from V and 8 bases from J, with 14 bases between. The CDR3, as DNA: TGTGCCAGCAGCTTAGGGCTAGCGTCGGATGAGCAGTTCTTC. Its protein product is CASSLGLASDEQFF. Together with reference TRBV5-4 and TRBJ2-1, the CDR3 gives the full variable domain: ETGVTQSPTHLIKTRGQQVTLRCSSQSGHNTVSWYQQALGQGPQFIFQYYREEENGRGNFPPRFSGLQFPNYSSELNVNALELDDSALYLCASSLGLASDEQFFGPGTRLTVL.

This clone was picked up one time. The rearrangement joins TRBV11-2 to TRBJ2-7; 8 bases align to TRBD2. CDR3 length: 15 residues. CDR1 SGHAT and CDR2 FQNNGV come from the germline V gene. V shed 1 base and J 4 bases; nucleotides not matched to a gene: 6. The CDR3 sequence is CASSLGTAGVYEQYF. DNA of the CDR3: TGTGCCAGCAGCTTAGGAACAGCGGGAGTATACGAGCAGTACTTC.

The J gene is TRBJ2-1, the V gene TRBV2; TRBD2 matches at 11 bases. The V gene end was trimmed by 7 bases and the J gene end by 8 bases; junction bases not matched to a gene: 13. The CDR3 spans 16 residues. Germline V gene lookup returns CDR1 SNHLY and CDR2 FYNNEI. CDR3 DNA sequence: TGTGCCAGCATTTCCGGGACTAGCGGAGGGCGATATGAGCAGTTCTTC. Translating it yields CASISGTSGGRYEQFF.